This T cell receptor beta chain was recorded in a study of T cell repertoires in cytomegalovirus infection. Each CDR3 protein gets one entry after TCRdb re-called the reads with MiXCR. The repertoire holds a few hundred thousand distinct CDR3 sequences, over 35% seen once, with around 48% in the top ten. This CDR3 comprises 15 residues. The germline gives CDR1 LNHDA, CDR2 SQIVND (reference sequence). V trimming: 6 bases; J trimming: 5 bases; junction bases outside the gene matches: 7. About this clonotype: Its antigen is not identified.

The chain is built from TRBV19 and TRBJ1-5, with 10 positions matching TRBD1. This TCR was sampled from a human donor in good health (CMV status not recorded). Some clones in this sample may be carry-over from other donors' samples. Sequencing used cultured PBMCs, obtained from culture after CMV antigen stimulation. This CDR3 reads CASRPLGQGDQPQHF. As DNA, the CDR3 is TGTGCCAGTAGGCCACTCGGACAGGGGGATCAGCCCCAGCATTTT. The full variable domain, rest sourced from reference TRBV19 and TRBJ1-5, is DGGITQSPKYLFRKEGQNVTLSCEQNLNHDAMYWYRQDPGQGLRLIYYSQIVNDFQKGDIAEGYSVSREKKESFPLTVTSAQKNPTAFYLCASRPLGQGDQPQHFGDGTRLSIL.